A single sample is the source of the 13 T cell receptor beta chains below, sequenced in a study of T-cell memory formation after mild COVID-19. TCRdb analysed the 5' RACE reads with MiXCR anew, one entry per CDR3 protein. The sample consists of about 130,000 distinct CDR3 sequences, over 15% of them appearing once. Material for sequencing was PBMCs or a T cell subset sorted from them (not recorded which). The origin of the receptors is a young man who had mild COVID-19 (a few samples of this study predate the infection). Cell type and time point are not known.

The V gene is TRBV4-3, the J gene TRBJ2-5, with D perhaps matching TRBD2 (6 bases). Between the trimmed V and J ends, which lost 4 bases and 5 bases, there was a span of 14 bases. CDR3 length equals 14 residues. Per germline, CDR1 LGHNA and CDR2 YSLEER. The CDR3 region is CASSLQGGKETQYF. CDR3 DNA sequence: TGCGCCAGCAGCCTCCAGGGCGGGAAGGAGACCCAGTACTTC.

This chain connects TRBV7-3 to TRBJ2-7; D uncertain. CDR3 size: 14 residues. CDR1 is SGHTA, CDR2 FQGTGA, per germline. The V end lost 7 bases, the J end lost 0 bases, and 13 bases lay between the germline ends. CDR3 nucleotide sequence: TGTGCCAGCAAGAAGACGGAGCACTCCTACGAGCAGTACTTC. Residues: CASKKTEHSYEQYF.

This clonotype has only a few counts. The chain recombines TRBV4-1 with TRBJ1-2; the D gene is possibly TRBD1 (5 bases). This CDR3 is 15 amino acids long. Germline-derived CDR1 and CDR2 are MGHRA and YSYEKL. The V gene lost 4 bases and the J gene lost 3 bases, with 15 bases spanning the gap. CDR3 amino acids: CASSPTGTVDYGYTF. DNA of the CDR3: TGCGCCAGCAGCCCGACGGGGACGGTTGACTATGGCTACACCTTC.

CDR3 nucleotide sequence: TGCGCCAGCAGCTGGGGGGACACCCAGAGGTCTTTCTTT. Amino acids: CASSWGDTQRSFF. The J gene is TRBJ1-1, the V gene TRBV5-1; TRBD1 is a possible D gene (6 bases). Germline V gene sequence: CDR1 SGHRS, CDR2 YFSETQ. V gave up 3 bases and J gave up 12 bases, with 18 bases separating them. The CDR3 spans 13 residues.

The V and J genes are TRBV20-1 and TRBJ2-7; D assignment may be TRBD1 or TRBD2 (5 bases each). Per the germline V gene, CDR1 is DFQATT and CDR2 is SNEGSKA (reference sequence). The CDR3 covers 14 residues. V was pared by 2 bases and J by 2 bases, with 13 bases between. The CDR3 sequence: CSARYRDAPYEQYF. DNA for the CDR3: TGCAGTGCTAGATACCGGGACGCTCCCTACGAGCAGTACTTC.

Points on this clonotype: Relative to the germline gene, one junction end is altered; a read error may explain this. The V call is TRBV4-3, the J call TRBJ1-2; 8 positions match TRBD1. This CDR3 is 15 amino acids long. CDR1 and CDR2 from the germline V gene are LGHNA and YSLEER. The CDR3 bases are TGCGCCAGCAGCCTCGGACAGGGTCCTAACTCTGGCTACACCTTC. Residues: CASSLGQGPNSGYTF.

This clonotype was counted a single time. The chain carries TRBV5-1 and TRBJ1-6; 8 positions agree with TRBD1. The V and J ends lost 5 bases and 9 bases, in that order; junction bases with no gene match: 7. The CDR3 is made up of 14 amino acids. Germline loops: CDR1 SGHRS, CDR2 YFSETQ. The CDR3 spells CASSSTGDRSPLHF. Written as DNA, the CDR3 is TGCGCCAGCAGTTCGACAGGGGACCGTTCACCCCTCCACTTT.

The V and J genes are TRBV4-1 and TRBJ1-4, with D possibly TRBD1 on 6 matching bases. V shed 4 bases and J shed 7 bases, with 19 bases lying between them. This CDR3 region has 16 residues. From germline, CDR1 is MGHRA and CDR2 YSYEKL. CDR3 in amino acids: CASSPGTGTMGEKLFF. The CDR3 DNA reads TGCGCCAGCAGCCCCGGCACCGGGACAATGGGTGAAAAACTGTTTTTT.

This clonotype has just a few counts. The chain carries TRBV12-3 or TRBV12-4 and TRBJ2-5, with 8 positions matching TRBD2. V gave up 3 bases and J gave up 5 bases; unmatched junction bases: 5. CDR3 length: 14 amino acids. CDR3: CASSLGTSWETQYF. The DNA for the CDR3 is TGTGCCAGCAGTTTGGGGACTAGTTGGGAGACCCAGTACTTC.

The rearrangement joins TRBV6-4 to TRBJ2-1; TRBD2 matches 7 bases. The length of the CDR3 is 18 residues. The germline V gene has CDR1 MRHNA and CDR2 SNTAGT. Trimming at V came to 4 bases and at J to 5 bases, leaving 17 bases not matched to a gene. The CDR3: CASSATPTTSLGDNEQFF. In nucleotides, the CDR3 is TGTGCCAGCAGTGCTACCCCCACGACTAGCCTCGGGGACAATGAGCAGTTCTTC.

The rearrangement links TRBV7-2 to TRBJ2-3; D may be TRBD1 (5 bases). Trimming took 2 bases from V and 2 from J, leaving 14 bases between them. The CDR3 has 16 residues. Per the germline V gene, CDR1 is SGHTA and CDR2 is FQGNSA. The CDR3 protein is CASSLRSAGNTDTQYF. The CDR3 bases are TGTGCCAGCAGCTTACGGTCGGCAGGGAACACAGATACGCAGTATTTT. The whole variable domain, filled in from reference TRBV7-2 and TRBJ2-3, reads GAGVSQSPSNKVTEKGKDVELRCDPISGHTALYWYRQSLGQGLEFLIYFQGNSAPDKSGLPSDRFSAERTGGSVSTLTIQRTQQEDSAVYLCASSLRSAGNTDTQYFGPGTRLTVL.

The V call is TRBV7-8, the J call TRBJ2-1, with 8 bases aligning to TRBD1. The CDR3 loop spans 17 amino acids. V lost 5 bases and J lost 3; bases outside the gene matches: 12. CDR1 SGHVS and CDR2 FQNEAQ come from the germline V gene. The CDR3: CASSPPRGRQFYNEQFF. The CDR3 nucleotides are TGTGCCAGCAGCCCACCCAGGGGGCGTCAATTCTACAATGAGCAGTTCTTC.

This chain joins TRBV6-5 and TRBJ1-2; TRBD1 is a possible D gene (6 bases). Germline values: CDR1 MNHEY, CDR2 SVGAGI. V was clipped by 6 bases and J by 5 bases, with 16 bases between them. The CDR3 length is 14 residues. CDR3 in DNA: TGTGCCAGCAGGTCCGGGACACGGGCGTATGGCTACACCTTC. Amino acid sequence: CASRSGTRAYGYTF.